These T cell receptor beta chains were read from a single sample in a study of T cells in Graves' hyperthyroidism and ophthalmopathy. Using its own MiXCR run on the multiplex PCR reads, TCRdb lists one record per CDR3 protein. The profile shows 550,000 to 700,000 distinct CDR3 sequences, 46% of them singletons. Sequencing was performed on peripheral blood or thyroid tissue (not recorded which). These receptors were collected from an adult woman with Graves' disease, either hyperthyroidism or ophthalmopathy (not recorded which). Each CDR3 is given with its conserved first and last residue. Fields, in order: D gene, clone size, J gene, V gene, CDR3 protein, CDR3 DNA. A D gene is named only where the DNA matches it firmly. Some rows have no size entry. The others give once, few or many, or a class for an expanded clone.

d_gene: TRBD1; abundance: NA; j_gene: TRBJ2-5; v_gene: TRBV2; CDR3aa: CASSEGLDRGRGETQYF; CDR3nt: TGTGCCAGCAGTGAAGGGCTGGACAGGGGGCGAGGGGAGACCCAGTACTTC
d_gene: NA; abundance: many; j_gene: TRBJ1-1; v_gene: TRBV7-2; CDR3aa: CASSLIGGTEAFF; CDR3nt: TGTGCCAGCAGCTTAATTGGAGGAACTGAAGCTTTCTTT
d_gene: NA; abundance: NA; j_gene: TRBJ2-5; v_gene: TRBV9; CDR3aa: CASSAGSTETQYF; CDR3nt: TGTGCCAGCAGCGCCGGGTCAACAGAGACCCAGTACTTC
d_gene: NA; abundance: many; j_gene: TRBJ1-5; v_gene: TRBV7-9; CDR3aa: CASSLGAGNQPQHF; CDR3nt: TGTGCCAGCAGCTTAGGTGCAGGGAATCAGCCCCAGCATTTT
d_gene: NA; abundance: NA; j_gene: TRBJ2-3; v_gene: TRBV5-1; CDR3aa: CASSLEGLDTQYF; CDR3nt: TGCGCCAGCAGCTTGGAAGGGTTAGATACGCAGTATTTT
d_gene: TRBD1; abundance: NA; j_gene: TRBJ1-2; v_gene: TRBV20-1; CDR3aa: CSARDSRSLTYRYTF; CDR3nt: TGCAGTGCTCGGGACAGCCGCTCACTTACCTATCGCTACACCTTC
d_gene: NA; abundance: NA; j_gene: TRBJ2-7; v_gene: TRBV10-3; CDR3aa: CAIRETGLRYEQYF; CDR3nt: TGCGCCATCAGGGAGACAGGACTTCGTTACGAGCAGTACTTC
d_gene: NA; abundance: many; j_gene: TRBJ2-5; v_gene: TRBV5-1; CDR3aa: CASSSRQIQETQYF; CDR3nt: TGTGCCAGCAGCTCTCGACAGATCCAAGAGACCCAGTACTTC
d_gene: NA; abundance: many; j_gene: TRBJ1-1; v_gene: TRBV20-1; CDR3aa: CSARDPQRTEAFF; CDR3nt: TGCAGTGCTAGAGATCCCCAACGGACTGAAGCTTTCTTT
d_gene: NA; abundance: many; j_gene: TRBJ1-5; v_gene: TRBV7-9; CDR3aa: CASSLGSGLGQPQHF; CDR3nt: TGTGCCAGCAGCTTAGGATCAGGGTTGGGTCAGCCCCAGCATTTT
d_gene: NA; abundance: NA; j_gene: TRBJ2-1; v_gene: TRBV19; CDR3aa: CASSRGLHNEQFF; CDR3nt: TGTGCCAGTAGTAGGGGACTGCACAATGAGCAGTTCTTC
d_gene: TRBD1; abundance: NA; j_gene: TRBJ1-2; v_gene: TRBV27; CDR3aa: CASSSSGGAYYGYTF; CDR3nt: TGTGCCAGCAGTTCTTCAGGGGGCGCCTACTATGGCTACACCTTC
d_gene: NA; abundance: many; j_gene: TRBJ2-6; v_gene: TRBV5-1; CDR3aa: CASETGTSGANVLTF; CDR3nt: TGCGCCAGCGAGACAGGAACCTCTGGGGCCAACGTCCTGACTTTC
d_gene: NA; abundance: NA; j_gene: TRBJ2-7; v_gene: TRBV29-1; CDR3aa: CSVVDGRDGEQYF; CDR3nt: TGCAGCGTTGTTGACGGGAGAGACGGCGAGCAGTACTTC
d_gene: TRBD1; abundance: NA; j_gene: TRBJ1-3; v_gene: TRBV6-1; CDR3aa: CASSLWDRDIGNTIYF; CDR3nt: TGTGCCAGCAGTCTTTGGGACAGGGATATTGGAAACACCATATATTTT
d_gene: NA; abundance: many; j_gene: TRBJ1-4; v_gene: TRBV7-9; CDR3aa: CASSQNRNDWGEKLFF; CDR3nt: TGTGCCAGCAGCCAGAATCGGAACGACTGGGGTGAAAAACTGTTTTTT
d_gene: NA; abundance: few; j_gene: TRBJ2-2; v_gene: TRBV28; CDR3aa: CASSALGSSVGELFF; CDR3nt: TGTGCCAGCAGCGCACTGGGGAGTTCAGTCGGGGAGCTGTTTTTT
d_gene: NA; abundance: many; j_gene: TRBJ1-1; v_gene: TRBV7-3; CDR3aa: CASKLGGMNTEAFF; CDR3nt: TGTGCCAGCAAATTAGGGGGTATGAACACTGAAGCTTTCTTT
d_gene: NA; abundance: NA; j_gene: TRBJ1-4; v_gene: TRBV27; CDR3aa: CASSLIGGGQKLFF; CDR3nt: TGTGCCAGCAGTTTAATAGGGGGAGGCCAAAAACTGTTTTTT
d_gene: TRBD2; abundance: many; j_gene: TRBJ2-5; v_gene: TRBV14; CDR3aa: CASSQDQGRGLMETQYF; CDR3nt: TGTGCCAGCAGCCAAGATCAAGGGAGGGGACTTATGGAGACCCAGTACTTC
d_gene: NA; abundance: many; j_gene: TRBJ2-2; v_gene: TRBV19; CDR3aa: CASRMGRTKTNTGELFF; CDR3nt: TGTGCCAGTAGGATGGGACGGACTAAAACGAACACCGGGGAGCTGTTTTTT
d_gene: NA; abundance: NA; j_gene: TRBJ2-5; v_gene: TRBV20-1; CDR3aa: CSASEQTKRIQYF; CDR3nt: TGCAGTGCTAGTGAACAGACTAAGAGAATCCAGTACTTC
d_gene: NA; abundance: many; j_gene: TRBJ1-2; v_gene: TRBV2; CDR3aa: CASQEEGYGYTF; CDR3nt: TGTGCCAGCCAAGAGGAGGGCTATGGCTACACCTTC
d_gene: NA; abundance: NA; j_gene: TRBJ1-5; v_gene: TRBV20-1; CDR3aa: CSARFAKSQPQHF; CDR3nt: TGCAGTGCTAGATTCGCGAAAAGTCAGCCCCAGCATTTT
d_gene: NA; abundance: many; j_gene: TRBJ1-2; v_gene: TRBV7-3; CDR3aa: CASSSFDGVGGYTF; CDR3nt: TGTGCCAGCAGCTCCTTTGACGGCGTCGGTGGCTACACCTTC
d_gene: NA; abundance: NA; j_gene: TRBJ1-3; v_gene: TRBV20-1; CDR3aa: CRATVPNTIYF; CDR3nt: TGCAGAGCTACAGTCCCAAACACCATATATTTT
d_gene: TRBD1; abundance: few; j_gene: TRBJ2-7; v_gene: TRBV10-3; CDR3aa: CAISTFGTGSEQYF; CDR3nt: TGTGCCATCAGTACCTTCGGGACAGGGAGCGAGCAGTACTTC
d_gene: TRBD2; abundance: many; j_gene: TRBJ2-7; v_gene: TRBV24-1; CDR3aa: CATSAGNRGLAGAREQYF; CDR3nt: TGTGCCACCAGTGCCGGGAATCGTGGACTAGCGGGAGCAAGGGAGCAGTACTTC
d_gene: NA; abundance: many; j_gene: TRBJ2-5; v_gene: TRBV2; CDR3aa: CASSNPSTGSLSPFSKETQYF; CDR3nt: TGTGCCAGCAGTAACCCTTCCACAGGGTCTCTCTCGCCCTTCTCGAAAGAGACCCAGTACTTC
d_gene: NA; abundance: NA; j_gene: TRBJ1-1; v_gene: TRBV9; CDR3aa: CASSHGGQHTEASF; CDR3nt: TGTGCCAGCAGCCATGGAGGGCAGCACACTGAAGCTTCCTTT
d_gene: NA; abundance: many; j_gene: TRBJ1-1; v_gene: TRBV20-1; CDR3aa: CSARPTGNTEAFF; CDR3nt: TGCAGTGCTAGGCCCACGGGGAACACTGAAGCTTTCTTT
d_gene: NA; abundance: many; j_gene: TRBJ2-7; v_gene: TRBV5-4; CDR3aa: CASSSGGNSYEQYF; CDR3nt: TGTGCCAGCAGCTCCGGGGGAAACTCCTACGAGCAGTACTTC
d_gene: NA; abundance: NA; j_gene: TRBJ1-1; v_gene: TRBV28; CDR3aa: CASSSGSGASTEAFF; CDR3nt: TGTGCCAGCAGCTCGGGATCTGGGGCGAGCACTGAAGCTTTCTTT
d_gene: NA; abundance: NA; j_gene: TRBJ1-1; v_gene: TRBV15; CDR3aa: CATSWGQMNTEAFF; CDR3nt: TGTGCCACCAGCTGGGGACAAATGAACACTGAAGCTTTCTTT
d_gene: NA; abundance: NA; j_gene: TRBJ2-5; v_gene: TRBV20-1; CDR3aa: CSAEEETQYF; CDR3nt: TGCAGTGCTGAAGAAGAGACCCAGTACTTC
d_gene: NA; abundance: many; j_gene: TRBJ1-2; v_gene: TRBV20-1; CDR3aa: CSARDDTTGYGYTF; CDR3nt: TGCAGTGCTAGAGATGACACAACCGGCTATGGCTACACCTTC
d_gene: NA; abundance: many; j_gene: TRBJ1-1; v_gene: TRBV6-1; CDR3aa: CASIPPQVTEAFF; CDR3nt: TGTGCCAGCATTCCCCCCCAGGTCACTGAAGCTTTCTTT
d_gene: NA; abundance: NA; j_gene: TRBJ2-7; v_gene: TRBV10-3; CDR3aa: CAIRRGPSYEQYF; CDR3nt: TGTGCCATCCGTCGGGGCCCCTCCTACGAGCAGTACTTC
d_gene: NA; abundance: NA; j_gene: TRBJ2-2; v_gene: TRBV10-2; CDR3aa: CASSTGDVIPGSCFF; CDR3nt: NA
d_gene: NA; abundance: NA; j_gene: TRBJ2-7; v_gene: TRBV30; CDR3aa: CAWNGARTGVEQYF; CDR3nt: TGTGCCTGGAACGGGGCCCGGACGGGAGTCGAGCAGTACTTC
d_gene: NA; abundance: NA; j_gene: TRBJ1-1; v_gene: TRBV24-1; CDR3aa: CATSDEAGLSAFF; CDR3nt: TGTGCCACCAGTGATGAGGCAGGGCTTTCAGCTTTCTTT
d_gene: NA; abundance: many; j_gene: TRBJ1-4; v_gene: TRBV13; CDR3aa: CATGAPATNEKLFF; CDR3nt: TGTGCCACGGGGGCCCCCGCAACTAATGAAAAACTGTTTTTT
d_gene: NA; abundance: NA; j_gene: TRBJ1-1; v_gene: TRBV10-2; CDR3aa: CASSFVQGNTEAFF; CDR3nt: TGCGCCAGCAGCTTCGTCCAGGGCAACACTGAAGCTTTCTTT
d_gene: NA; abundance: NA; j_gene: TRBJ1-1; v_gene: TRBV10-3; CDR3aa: CAIRPRQEREAFF; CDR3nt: TGTGCCATCAGACCCAGACAGGAACGTGAAGCTTTCTTT
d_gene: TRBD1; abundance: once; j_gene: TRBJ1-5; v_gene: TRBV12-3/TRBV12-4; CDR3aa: CASTTEASGQGRNQPQHF; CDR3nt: TGTGCCAGCACCACAGAAGCCTCGGGACAGGGCCGCAATCAGCCCCAGCATTTT
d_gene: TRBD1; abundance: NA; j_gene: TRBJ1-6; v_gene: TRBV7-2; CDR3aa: CASSPAGTATHLTGDSPLHF; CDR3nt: TGTGCCAGCAGCCCAGCAGGGACAGCCACCCATCTCACCGGGGATTCACCCCTTCACTTT
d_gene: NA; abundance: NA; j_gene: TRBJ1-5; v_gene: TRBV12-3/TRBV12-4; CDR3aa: CASSFKDQPQHF; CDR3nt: TGTGCCAGCAGCTTTAAGGATCAGCCCCAGCATTTT
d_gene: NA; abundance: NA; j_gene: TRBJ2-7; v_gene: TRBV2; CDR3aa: CASSEPGRAYEQYF; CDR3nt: TGTGCCAGCAGTGAACCGGGACGGGCCTACGAGCAGTACTTC
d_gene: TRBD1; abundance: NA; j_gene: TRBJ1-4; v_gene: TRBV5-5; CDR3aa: CASIGTGKLFF; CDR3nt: TGTGCCAGCATCGGGACAGGAAAACTGTTTTTT
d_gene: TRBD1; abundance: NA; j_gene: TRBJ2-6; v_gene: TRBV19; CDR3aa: CASSEQGYSGANVLTF; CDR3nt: TGTGCCAGCAGTGAACAGGGGTACTCTGGGGCCAACGTCCTGACTTTC
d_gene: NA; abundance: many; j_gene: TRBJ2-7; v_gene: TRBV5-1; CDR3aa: CASSFEWGGYEQYF; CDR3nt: TGCGCCAGCAGCTTCGAGTGGGGAGGCTACGAGCAGTACTTC